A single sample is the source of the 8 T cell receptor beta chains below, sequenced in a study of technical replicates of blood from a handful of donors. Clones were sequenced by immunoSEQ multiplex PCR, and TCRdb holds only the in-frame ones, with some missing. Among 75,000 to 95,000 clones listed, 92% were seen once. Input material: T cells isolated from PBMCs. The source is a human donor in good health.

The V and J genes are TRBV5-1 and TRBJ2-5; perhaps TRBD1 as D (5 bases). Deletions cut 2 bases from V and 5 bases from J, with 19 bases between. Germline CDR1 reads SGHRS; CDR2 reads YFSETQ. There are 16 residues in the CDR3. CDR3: CASSLSGNPYSETQYF. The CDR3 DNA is TGCGCCAGCAGCTTATCAGGGAATCCCTATTCCGAGACCCAGTACTTC.

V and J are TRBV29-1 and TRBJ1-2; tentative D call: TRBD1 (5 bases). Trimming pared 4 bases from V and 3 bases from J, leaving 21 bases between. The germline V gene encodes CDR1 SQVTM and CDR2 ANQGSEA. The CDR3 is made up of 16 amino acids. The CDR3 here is CSVVYMGGTAYYGYTF. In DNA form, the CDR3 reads TGCAGCGTTGTTTATATGGGGGGAACAGCCTACTATGGCTACACCTTC.

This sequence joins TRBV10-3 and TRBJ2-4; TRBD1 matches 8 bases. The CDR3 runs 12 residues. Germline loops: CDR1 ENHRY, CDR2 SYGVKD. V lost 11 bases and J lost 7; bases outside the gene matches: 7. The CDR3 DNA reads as TGTGCCCCTGGGACAGGAGACAACATTCAGTACTTC. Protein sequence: CAPGTGDNIQYF.

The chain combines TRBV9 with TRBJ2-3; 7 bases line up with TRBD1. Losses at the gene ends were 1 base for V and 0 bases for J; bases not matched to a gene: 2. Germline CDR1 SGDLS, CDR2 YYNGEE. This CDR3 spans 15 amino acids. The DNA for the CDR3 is TGTGCCAGCAGCGTATCAGGGGGAAGCACAGATACGCAGTATTTT. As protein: CASSVSGGSTDTQYF.

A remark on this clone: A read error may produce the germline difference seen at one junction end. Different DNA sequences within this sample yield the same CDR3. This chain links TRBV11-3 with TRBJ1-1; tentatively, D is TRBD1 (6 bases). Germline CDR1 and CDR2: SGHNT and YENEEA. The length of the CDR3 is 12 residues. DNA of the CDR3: TGTGCCAGCCTGGGGGCGAACAGTGAAGCTTTCTTT. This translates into CASLGANSEAFF.

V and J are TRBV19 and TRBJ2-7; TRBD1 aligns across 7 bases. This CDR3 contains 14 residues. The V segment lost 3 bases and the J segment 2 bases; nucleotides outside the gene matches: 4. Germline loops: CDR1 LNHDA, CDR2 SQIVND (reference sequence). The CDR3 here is CASSIKGATYEQYF. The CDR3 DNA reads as TGTGCCAGTAGTATTAAGGGGGCCACCTACGAGCAGTACTTC.

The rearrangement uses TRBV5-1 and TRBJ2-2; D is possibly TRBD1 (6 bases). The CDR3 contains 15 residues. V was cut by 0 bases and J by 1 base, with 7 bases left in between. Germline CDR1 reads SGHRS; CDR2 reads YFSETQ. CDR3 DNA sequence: TGCGCCAGCAGCTTGGCGACAGGGAACACCGGGGAGCTGTTTTTT. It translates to CASSLATGNTGELFF.

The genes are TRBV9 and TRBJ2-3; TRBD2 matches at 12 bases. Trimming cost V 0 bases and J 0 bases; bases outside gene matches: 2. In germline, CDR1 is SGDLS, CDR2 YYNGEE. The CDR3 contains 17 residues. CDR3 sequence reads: CASSVELAGGSTDTQYF. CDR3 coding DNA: TGTGCCAGCAGCGTAGAACTAGCGGGGGGAAGCACAGATACGCAGTATTTT.